This T cell receptor beta chain was captured in a study of identical twins. The donor group consisted entirely of healthy Caucasians. This clonotype was seen only a few times. The V end lost 6 bases, the J end lost 10 bases, and 13 bases lay between the germline ends. Germline-derived CDR1 and CDR2 are DFQATT and SNEGSKA (reference sequence). The CDR3 loop spans 12 amino acids. TCRdb passed the 5' RACE reads through MiXCR, listing each CDR3 protein once. The sample consists of approximately 190,000 distinct CDR3 sequences, approximately 16% of them appearing once. These data also formed part of another study, on T cells expressing NK-cell markers. That report notes: Source material for TCR beta repertoires consisted of sorted CD3+CD56+NKG2C+, CD3+CD56+NKG2C- and CD3+CD56-NKG2C+ T cells. Restricting sorting to alpha-beta TCR T cells was achieved in several experiments by an anti-gamma-delta TCR antibody.

The chain couples TRBV20-1 to TRBJ1-6; no clear D gene. The sequence was obtained from a young woman in good health. The specimen was CD8+ T cells sorted from blood. The CDR3 loop reads CSATQELSPLHF. CDR3 DNA sequence: TGCAGTGCAACACAAGAGTTATCACCCCTCCACTTT.